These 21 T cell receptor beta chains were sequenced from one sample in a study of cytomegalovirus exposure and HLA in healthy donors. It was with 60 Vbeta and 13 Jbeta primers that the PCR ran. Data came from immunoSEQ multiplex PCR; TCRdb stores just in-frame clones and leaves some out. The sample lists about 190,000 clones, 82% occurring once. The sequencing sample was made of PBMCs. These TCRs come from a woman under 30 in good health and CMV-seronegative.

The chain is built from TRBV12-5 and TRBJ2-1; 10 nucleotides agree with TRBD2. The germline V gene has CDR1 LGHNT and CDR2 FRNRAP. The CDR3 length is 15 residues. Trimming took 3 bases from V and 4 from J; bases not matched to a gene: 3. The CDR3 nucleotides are TGTGCTAGTGGTTTAGGGACTAGCGTATACAATGAGCAGTTCTTC. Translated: CASGLGTSVYNEQFF.

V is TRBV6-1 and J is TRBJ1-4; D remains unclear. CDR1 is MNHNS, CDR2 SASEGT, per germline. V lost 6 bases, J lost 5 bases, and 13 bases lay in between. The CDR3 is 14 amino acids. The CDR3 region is CASRLLERNEKLFF. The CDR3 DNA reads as TGTGCCAGCAGACTACTCGAAAGGAATGAAAAACTGTTTTTT.

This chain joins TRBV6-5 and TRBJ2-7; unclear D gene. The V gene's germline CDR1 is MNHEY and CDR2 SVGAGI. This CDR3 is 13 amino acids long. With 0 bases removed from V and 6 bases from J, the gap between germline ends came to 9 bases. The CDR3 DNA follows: TGTGCCAGCAGTTACTCGAGGTTAGGCGAGCAGTACTTC. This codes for CASSYSRLGEQYF.

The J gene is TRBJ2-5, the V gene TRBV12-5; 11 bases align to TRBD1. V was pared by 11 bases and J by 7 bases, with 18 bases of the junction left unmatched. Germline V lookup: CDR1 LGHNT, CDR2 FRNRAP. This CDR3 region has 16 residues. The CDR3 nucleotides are TGTGCTGGATACAAGACCGGGACAGGGGGAAAGGGGACCCAGTACTTC. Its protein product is CAGYKTGTGGKGTQYF.

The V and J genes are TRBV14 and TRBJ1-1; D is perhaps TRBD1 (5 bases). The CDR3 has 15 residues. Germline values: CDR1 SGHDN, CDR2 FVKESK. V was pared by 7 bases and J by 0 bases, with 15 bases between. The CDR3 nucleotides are TGTGCCAGCAAAAGGGGCCCTTTTCTGAACACTGAAGCTTTCTTT. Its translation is CASKRGPFLNTEAFF.

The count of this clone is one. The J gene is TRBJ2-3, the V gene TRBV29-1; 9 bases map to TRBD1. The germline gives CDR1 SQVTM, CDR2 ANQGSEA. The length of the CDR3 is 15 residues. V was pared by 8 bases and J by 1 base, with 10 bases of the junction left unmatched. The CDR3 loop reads CSTPQGARGTDTQYF. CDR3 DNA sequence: TGCAGCACCCCACAGGGGGCGCGGGGCACAGATACGCAGTATTTT.

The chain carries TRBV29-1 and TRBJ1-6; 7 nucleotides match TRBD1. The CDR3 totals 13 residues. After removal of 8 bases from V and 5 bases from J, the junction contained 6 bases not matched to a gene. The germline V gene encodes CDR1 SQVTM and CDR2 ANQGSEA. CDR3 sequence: CSPIQGNNSPLHF. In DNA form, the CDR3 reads TGCAGCCCGATACAGGGGAATAATTCACCCCTCCACTTT.

CDR3 residues: CASSPIGLAGEIGETQYF. As DNA, the CDR3 is TGTGCCAGCAGTCCTATTGGACTAGCGGGAGAGATTGGGGAGACCCAGTACTTC. This chain connects TRBV27 to TRBJ2-5; 13 bases align to TRBD2. With V trimmed by 5 bases and J by 5 bases, 14 bases remained unmatched. Germline V gene lookup returns CDR1 MNHEY and CDR2 SMNVEV (reference sequence). This CDR3 is built from 18 residues.

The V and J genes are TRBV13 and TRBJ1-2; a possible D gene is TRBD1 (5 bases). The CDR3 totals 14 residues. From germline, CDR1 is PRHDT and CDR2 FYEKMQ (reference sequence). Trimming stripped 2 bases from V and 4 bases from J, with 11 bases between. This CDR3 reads CASSLQGGGYGYTF. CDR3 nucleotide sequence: TGTGCCAGCAGCTTACAGGGAGGAGGCTATGGCTACACCTTC.

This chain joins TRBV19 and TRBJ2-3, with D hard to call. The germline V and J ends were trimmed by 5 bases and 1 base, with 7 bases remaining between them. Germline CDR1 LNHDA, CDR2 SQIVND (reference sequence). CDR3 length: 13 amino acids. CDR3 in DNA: TGTGCCAGTAGTGTGGGCGGCACAGATACGCAGTATTTT. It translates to CASSVGGTDTQYF.

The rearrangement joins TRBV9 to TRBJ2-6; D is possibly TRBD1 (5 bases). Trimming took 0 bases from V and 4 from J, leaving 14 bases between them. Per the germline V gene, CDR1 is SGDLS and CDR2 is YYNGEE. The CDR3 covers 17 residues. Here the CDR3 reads CASSVESGWRGANVLTF. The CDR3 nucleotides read TGTGCCAGCAGCGTAGAGTCAGGGTGGAGAGGGGCCAACGTCCTGACTTTC.

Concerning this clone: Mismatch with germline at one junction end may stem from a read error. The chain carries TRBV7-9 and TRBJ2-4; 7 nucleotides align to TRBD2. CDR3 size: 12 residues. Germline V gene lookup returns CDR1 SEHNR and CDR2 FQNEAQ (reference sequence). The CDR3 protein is CSSTSGGNIQYF. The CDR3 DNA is TGTTCCAGCACCTCGGGGGGAAACATTCAGTACTTC.

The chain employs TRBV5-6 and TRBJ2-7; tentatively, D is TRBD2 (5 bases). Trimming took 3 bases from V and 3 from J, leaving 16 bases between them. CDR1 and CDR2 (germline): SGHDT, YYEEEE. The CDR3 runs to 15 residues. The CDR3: CASSSPDAGGYEQYF. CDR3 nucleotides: TGTGCCAGCAGCTCCCCGGATGCCGGAGGCTACGAGCAGTACTTC.

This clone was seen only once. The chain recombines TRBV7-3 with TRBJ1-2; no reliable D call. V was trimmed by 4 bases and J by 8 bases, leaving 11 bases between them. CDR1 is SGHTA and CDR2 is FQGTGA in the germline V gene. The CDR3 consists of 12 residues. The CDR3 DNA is TGTGCCAGCAGCTCCAACGGGATCGGCTACACCTTC. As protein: CASSSNGIGYTF.

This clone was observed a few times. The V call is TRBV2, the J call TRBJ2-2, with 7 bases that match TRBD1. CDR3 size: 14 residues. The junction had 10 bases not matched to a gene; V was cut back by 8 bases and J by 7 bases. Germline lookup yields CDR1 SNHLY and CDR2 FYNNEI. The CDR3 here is CASRGQAFDGELFF. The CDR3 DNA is TGTGCCAGCCGCGGACAGGCGTTCGACGGGGAGCTGTTTTTT.

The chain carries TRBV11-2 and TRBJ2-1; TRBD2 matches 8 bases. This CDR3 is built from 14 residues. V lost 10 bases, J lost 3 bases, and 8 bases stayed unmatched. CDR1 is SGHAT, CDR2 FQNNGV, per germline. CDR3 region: CATRGGPHYNEQFF. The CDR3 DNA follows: TGTGCCACCCGGGGGGGCCCCCACTACAATGAGCAGTTCTTC. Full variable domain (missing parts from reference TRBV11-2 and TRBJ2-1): EAGVAQSPRYKIIEKRQSVAFWCNPISGHATLYWYQQILGQGPKLLIQFQNNGVVDDSQLPKDRFSAERLKGVDSTLKIQPAKLEDSAVYLCATRGGPHYNEQFFGPGTRLTVL.

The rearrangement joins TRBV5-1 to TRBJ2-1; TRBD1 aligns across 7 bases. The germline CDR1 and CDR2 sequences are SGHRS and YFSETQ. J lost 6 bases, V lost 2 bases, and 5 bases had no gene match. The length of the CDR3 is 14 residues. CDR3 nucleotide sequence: TGCGCCAGCAGCTTCTATAGGACAGGCAATGAGCAGTTCTTC. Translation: CASSFYRTGNEQFF.

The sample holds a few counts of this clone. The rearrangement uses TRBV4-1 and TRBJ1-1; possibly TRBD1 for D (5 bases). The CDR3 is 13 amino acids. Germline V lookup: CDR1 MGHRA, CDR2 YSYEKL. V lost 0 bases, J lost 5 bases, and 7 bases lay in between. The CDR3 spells CASSQDGATEAFF. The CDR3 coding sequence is TGCGCCAGCAGCCAAGATGGGGCGACTGAAGCTTTCTTT.

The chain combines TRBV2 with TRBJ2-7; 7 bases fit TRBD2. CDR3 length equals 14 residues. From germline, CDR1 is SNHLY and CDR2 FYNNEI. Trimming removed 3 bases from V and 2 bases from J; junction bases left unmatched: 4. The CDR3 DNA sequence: TGTGCCAGCAGTGATACGGGAGGCCCCTACGAGCAGTACTTC. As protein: CASSDTGGPYEQYF. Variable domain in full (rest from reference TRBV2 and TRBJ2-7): EPEVTQTPSHQVTQMGQEVILRCVPISNHLYFYWYRQILGQKVEFLVSFYNNEISEKSEIFDDQFSVERPDGSNFTLKIRSTKLEDSAMYFCASSDTGGPYEQYFGPGTRLTVT.

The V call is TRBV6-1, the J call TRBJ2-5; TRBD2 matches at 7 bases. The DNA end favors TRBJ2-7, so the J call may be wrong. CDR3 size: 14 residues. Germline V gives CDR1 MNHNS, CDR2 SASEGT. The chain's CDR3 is CASSGRDYSYEQYF. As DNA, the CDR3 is TGTGCCAGCAGTGGTCGGGACTACTCCTACGAGCAGTACTTC.

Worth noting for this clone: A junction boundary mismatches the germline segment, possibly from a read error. The CDR3 DNA sequence: TGTTCCAGCAGCCACTCACCGGGACAGCAAGAGACCCAGTACTTC. This encodes CSSSHSPGQQETQYF. The V and J genes are TRBV7-9 and TRBJ2-5, with 7 bases identical to TRBD1. CDR1 is SEHNR, CDR2 FQNEAQ, per germline (reference sequence). This CDR3 comprises 15 residues.